This TCR beta chain was sequenced during a study of T cell repertoires in cytomegalovirus infection. Study results and limitations: HLA-C-restricted TCR beta clonotypes specific for CMV led the ex vivo response.

A note on this clonotype: Its antigen is not identified.

CDR1 is MNHGY, CDR2 SAAAGT, per germline. The length of the CDR3 is 17 residues. V lost 2 bases, J lost 0 bases, and 11 bases lay in between. TCRdb reprocessed the reads with MiXCR, giving one entry per CDR3 protein. The data hold around 900,000 distinct CDR3 sequences, with roughly 30% observed a single time. This receptor was identified in a human donor in good health (CMV status not recorded). Some clones in this sample may be carry-over from other donors' samples. This sample comprised cultured CD8+ T cells from PBMCs, obtained from culture after CMV antigen stimulation. J is TRBJ1-6 and V is TRBV6-8; D not certain. CDR3 nucleotides: TGTGCCAGCAGTTACACAGACCTAAGCTCCTATAATTCACCCCTCCACTTT. Encoded protein: CASSYTDLSSYNSPLHF.